The present TCR beta chain was sequenced within a study of T cells in Graves' hyperthyroidism and ophthalmopathy. This clonotype was observed at least ten times. TCR beta CDR3 regions were amplified from RNA transcripts. The study used the HTBI primer set for a first-round RT-PCR of the TCR CDR3. Each CDR3 protein gets one entry after TCRdb re-called the multiplex PCR reads with MiXCR. Among approximately 400,000 distinct CDR3 sequences listed, more than 12% were seen once. This CDR3 spans 12 amino acids. With 5 bases clipped from V and 7 bases from J, the junction kept 4 bases outside the gene matches. Germline CDR1 is SEHNR and CDR2 is FQNEAQ (reference sequence).

What was sequenced was blood. The sequence derives from a woman aged 30 to 39 with Graves' ophthalmopathy. This rearrangement joins TRBV7-9 to TRBJ1-1; 7 bases are a match to TRBD1. Here the CDR3 reads CASSKGGSEAFF. CDR3 nucleotide sequence: TGTGCCAGCAGCAAAGGGGGCAGTGAAGCTTTCTTT.